The TCR beta chain described here comes from a study of blood T cell repertoires in COVID-19. Study-wide context: The United States, Italy and Spain provided the acute and convalescent COVID-19 samples.

Sequencing was performed with immunoSEQ multiplex PCR; in TCRdb, only in-frame clones are kept and a portion is missing. The top ten clones hold around 0.5% of a sample with roughly 200,000 clones, 75% to 95% of them seen once. Deletions cut 5 bases from V and 4 bases from J, with 9 bases between. This CDR3 comprises 13 residues. V and J are TRBV12-3 or TRBV12-4 and TRBJ1-3; D uncertain. This receptor was obtained from a man aged 50 to 60 with acute or convalescent COVID-19. Sequences were obtained from peripheral blood. This CDR3 reads CASSGVRGNTIYF. CDR3 coding DNA: TGTGCCAGCAGTGGAGTCAGAGGAAACACCATATATTTT.